Listed below are T cell receptor beta chains from one sample, sequenced in a study of CD8+ T cells in alopecia areata. The repertoire was sequenced with immunoSEQ multiplex PCR; TCRdb's copy has only in-frame clones and lacks some. The sample carries about 200,000 clones, about 62% recorded once. The material was CD4+ T cells sorted from blood, obtained at week 24, from a patient treated with tofacitinib. These receptors were collected from a human donor with alopecia areata. CDR3s include the opening cysteine and the closing phenylalanine or tryptophan.

CASSPRASGGAGQYF | TRBJ2-7 | TRBV18
CASGMDRESVQYF | TRBJ2-4 | TRBV5-1
CASSMLVGANTGELFF | TRBJ2-2 | TRBV19
CSAESSYEQYF | TRBJ2-7 | TRBV20-1
CSGRTGMNTEAFF | TRBJ1-1 | TRBV29-1
CSVNQQIGGELFF | TRBJ2-2 | TRBV29-1
CASSLVTGGNEKLFF | TRBJ1-4 | TRBV5-1
CASSRGTPRDGQETQYF | TRBJ2-5 | TRBV5-4
CASSLGTNTEAFF | TRBJ1-1 | TRBV7-3
CASHLTMGSYNEQFF | TRBJ2-1 | TRBV5-1
CSADRDLDTEAFF | TRBJ1-1 | TRBV29-1
CAIPGAAGANVLTF | TRBJ2-6 | TRBV10-3
CASSDRGRGKGGYGYTF | TRBJ1-2 | TRBV25-1
CAWSAGGGQETQYF | TRBJ2-5 | TRBV30
CASSQAPGREKLFF | TRBJ1-4 | TRBV4-1
CASSWDRGDYGYTF | TRBJ1-2 | TRBV5-1
CASSVDHIGVGGYTF | TRBJ1-2 | TRBV9
CASREGIKAFF | TRBJ1-1 | TRBV2
CASSVGFGGDQPQHF | TRBJ1-5 | TRBV9
CASSLWAGPTDTQYF | TRBJ2-3 | TRBV11-1
CASSFGTGRNTEAFF | TRBJ1-1 | TRBV7-9
CASSLMDDGYTF | TRBJ1-2 | TRBV7-2
CASSRNRGDYGYTF | TRBJ1-2 | TRBV27
CASSLDRPMTDTQYF | TRBJ2-3 | TRBV5-4
CASSFDYPSGETQYF | TRBJ2-5 | TRBV5-1
CASSLLGDTYEQYF | TRBJ2-7 | TRBV28
CSVAAWGTQYF | TRBJ2-5 | TRBV29-1
CASMKGQGTGELFF | TRBJ2-2 | TRBV9
CASSKGTGETDTQYF | TRBJ2-3 | TRBV7-3
CASSRGTVNTEAFF | TRBJ1-1 | TRBV6-5
CASSLKGQPQHF | TRBJ1-5 | TRBV27
CASSLGQFYEQYF | TRBJ2-7 | TRBV7-2
CASSEAGQYGYTF | TRBJ1-2 | TRBV6-1
CASSPPDRGSGEAFF | TRBJ1-1 | TRBV18
CSVDWTSDPTDTQYF | TRBJ2-3 | TRBV29-1
CASLLAEETQYF | TRBJ2-5 | TRBV2
CASSPPYSNQPQHF | TRBJ1-5 | TRBV28
CASSFNFGGSSYNEQFF | TRBJ2-1 | TRBV5-4
CASSRHRDLDYEQYF | TRBJ2-7 | TRBV4-1
CASSPRTGAMNTEAFF | TRBJ1-1 | TRBV18
CASSSQGRGANVLTF | TRBJ2-6 | TRBV7-2
CASSQSGGREQFF | TRBJ2-1 | TRBV4-1
CASSPWTGSSYNEQFF | TRBJ2-1 | TRBV14
CASSPGIEGHSFYGYTF | TRBJ1-2 | TRBV5-6
CSVDTSGTQETQYF | TRBJ2-5 | TRBV29-1
CASGQANTGELFF | TRBJ2-2 | TRBV19
CATSRENFQETQYF | TRBJ2-5 | TRBV15
CASYPTQGSNTEAFF | TRBJ1-1 | TRBV6-6
CSVAQRGGHETQYF | TRBJ2-5 | TRBV29-1
CASSFWGGQEKLFF | TRBJ1-4 | TRBV27
CSVVGHYEQYF | TRBJ2-7 | TRBV29-1
CASSEYEQYF | TRBJ2-7 | TRBV6-1
CASSYSVSLGELFF | TRBJ2-2 | TRBV6-5
CASSLVQANTEAFF | TRBJ1-1 | TRBV4-1